What follows describes a single T cell receptor (beta chain). TCRdb processed the 5' RACE reads again and assigns one entry to each CDR3 protein, with no DNA. The repertoire table contains approximately 550,000 distinct CDR3 sequences. The record originates from a study of T cells expressing NK-cell markers. The source of this sequence is a man between 18 and 35 years old in good health. Sequencing was performed on blood T cells: a sorted CD56 or NKG2C T cell subset, CD4+ or CD8+ T cells, or bulk PBMC T cells (not recorded which).

Here the CDR3 reads CATSAGSSYNEQFF. The rearrangement joins TRBV24-1 to TRBJ2-1; no DNA is available, so the TRBD1 call from TCRdb remains unchecked. This CDR3 is 14 amino acids long. Germline CDR1 KGHDR, CDR2 SFDVKD.